Listed below are T cell receptor beta chains from one sample, sequenced in a study of blood T cell repertoires in COVID-19. Repertoires were generated with immunoSEQ multiplex PCR, while TCRdb's copy carries only in-frame clones and drops some. The sample has hundreds of thousands of clones, approximately 86% seen once. Sequencing input: peripheral blood. The receptors here all came from a woman aged 30 to 39 who had recovered from COVID-19. Both conserved end residues are part of each CDR3. Each record gives: J gene, clone size, D gene, V gene, CDR3 DNA, CDR3 protein. D genes are given only for firm matches. Size tells how often a clone was seen (once, few, many) or the class of an expanded clone, and some rows leave it out.

TRBJ2-1,-,TRBD2,TRBV10-3,TGTGCCATCAGTGGAGGACTAGCGGGACTCTCTGGGTCCTACAATGAGCAGTTCTTC,CAISGGLAGLSGSYNEQFF
TRBJ1-4,-,-,TRBV5-1,TGCGCCAGCAGGCAAACAGGGAGCACTAATGAAAAACTGTTTTTT,CASRQTGSTNEKLFF
TRBJ2-7,-,TRBD1,TRBV5-1,TGCGCCAGCAGCCGGGGACAGGTCGAAAGCTACGAGCAGTACTTC,CASSRGQVESYEQYF
TRBJ1-3,-,-,TRBV28,TGTGCCAGCAGTTTCGGGGGGGGTGGAAACACCATATATTTT,CASSFGGGGNTIYF
TRBJ1-5,few,-,TRBV6-1,TGTGCCAGCAGTGAACTTTTCCGGTATAGCAATCAGCCCCAGCATTTT,CASSELFRYSNQPQHF
TRBJ2-7,-,-,TRBV21-1,TGTGCCAGCAGGGGACTAGCACATGCCTACGAGCAGTACTTC,CASRGLAHAYEQYF
TRBJ2-1,-,TRBD2,TRBV7-9,TGTGCCAGCAGACCCCTCCGGGAGGATGAGCAGTTCTTC,CASRPLREDEQFF
TRBJ2-7,-,-,TRBV5-1,TGCGCCAGCAGCCCCTATTTGGACAGGACTACCTACGAGCAGTACTTC,CASSPYLDRTTYEQYF
TRBJ2-1,-,-,TRBV7-3,TGTGCCAGCAGCTCTCGGAGGGGGGGACACAATGAGCAGTTCTTC,CASSSRRGGHNEQFF
TRBJ2-7,-,TRBD1,TRBV6-5,TGTGCCAGCAGTTACTCGACCGGGACAGGGGGGTTCGCGCAGTACTTC,CASSYSTGTGGFAQYF
TRBJ1-1,-,-,TRBV5-1,TGCGCCAGCAGCGGGACTTACGGGAACACTGAAGCTTTCTTT,CASSGTYGNTEAFF
TRBJ2-5,-,-,TRBV7-8,TGTGCCAGCAGCATTTACCCCGATCCTAGAGAGACCCAGTACTTC,CASSIYPDPRETQYF
TRBJ1-2,-,TRBD1,TRBV28,TGTGCCAGCAGTTCCCCCCTGGGACAGGGAAGCTATGGCTACACCTTC,CASSSPLGQGSYGYTF
TRBJ2-7,-,-,TRBV11-1,TGTGCCAGCAGCACGTTTCCGGGAGTCTCCTACGAGCAGTACTTC,CASSTFPGVSYEQYF
TRBJ1-1,-,-,TRBV4-1,TGCGCCAGCAGCCAAGAGGCCAGGGAGAACACTGAAGCTTTCTTT,CASSQEARENTEAFF
TRBJ2-3,few,TRBD2,TRBV5-1,TGCGCCAGCTCCGGGACTAATACAGATACGCAGTATTTT,CASSGTNTDTQYF
TRBJ2-5,-,-,TRBV19,TGTGCCAGTAGCCACCGGGGTTACCAAGAGACCCAGTACTTC,CASSHRGYQETQYF
TRBJ1-1,-,-,TRBV2,TGTGCCAGCAGTGAATGGGCGGGGAACACTGAAGCTTTCTTT,CASSEWAGNTEAFF
TRBJ2-2,-,-,TRBV14,TGTGCCAGCAGGGGTGGGGCGGCTTTACCGAACACCGGGGAGCTGTTTTTT,CASRGGAALPNTGELFF
TRBJ1-4,-,TRBD1,TRBV2,TGTGCCAGCAGTGCTGACAGGGGAGACGAAAAACTGTTTTTT,CASSADRGDEKLFF
TRBJ1-2,-,-,TRBV28,TGTGCCAGCAGTTTATGGGCAGAGGCTAACTATGGCTACACCTTC,CASSLWAEANYGYTF
TRBJ1-1,-,-,TRBV10-3,TGTGCCATCAGATCGACAGCTGGCACTGAAGCTTTCTTT,CAIRSTAGTEAFF
TRBJ1-3,-,-,TRBV6-5,TGTGCCAGCAGTCTATATAACGGAAACACCATATATTTT,CASSLYNGNTIYF
TRBJ1-5,-,-,TRBV15,TGTGCCACCAGGGAGGGACGGCTCAATCAGCCCCAGCATTTT,CATREGRLNQPQHF
TRBJ2-7,-,-,TRBV9,TGTGCCAGCAGCCCCCGGGATCAAGTCTACGAGCAGTACTTC,CASSPRDQVYEQYF
TRBJ1-2,-,-,TRBV18,TGTGCCAGCTCACCATCAGGGGTAAACACTAACTATGGCTACACCTTC,CASSPSGVNTNYGYTF
TRBJ1-1,-,TRBD1,TRBV5-3,TGTGCCAGAAGCTTCAGACAGGGTAGGCTTGAAGCTTTCTTT,CARSFRQGRLEAFF
TRBJ1-1,-,TRBD1,TRBV5-5,TGTGCCAGCAGCTTGACTCGGTGGGGGACAGGGGGCTTAGTCACTGAAGCTTTCTTT,CASSLTRWGTGGLVTEAFF
TRBJ1-1,-,-,TRBV28,TGTGCCAGCAGTTTATGGGGCGTGCGGGGACGAGGGACTGAAGCTTTCTTT,CASSLWGVRGRGTEAFF